Listed below are T cell receptor beta chains from one sample, sequenced in a study of blood T cell repertoires in COVID-19. Generated by immunoSEQ multiplex PCR, the TCRdb table keeps only in-frame clones and is missing some. This table holds about 190,000 clones, 88% found once. Sample: peripheral blood. The receptors stem from a human donor in a cohort sampled during active COVID-19. The CDR3 runs from the conserved cysteine through the conserved F or W. Fields, in order: CDR3 protein, CDR3 DNA, V gene, J gene, clone size, D gene. A D gene is named only where the DNA matches it firmly. Not all rows give a size; the values are once, few, many and, for expanded clones, a class.

CDR3 protein: CASSQVEENQFF
CDR3 DNA: TGTGCCAGCAGCCAAGTAGAGGAAAATCAGTTCTTC
V gene: TRBV3-1/TRBV3-2
J gene: TRBJ2-1
clone size: .
D gene: .

CDR3 protein: CTSSQKYTNTEAFF
CDR3 DNA: TGCACCAGCAGCCAAAAATACACCAACACTGAAGCTTTCTTT
V gene: TRBV1
J gene: TRBJ1-1
clone size: .
D gene: .

CDR3 protein: CASSEGGQGMAEQYF
CDR3 DNA: TGTGCCAGCAGTGAGGGGGGACAGGGGATGGCCGAGCAGTACTTC
V gene: TRBV2
J gene: TRBJ2-7
clone size: once
D gene: TRBD1

CDR3 protein: CASSLEGWTDSYEQYF
CDR3 DNA: TGTGCCAGCAGCTTAGAGGGGTGGACAGATTCCTACGAGCAGTACTTC
V gene: TRBV7-9
J gene: TRBJ2-7
clone size: few
D gene: .

CDR3 protein: CASSIPGGINEQFF
CDR3 DNA: TGTGCCAGTAGTATACCAGGGGGAATCAATGAGCAGTTCTTC
V gene: TRBV19
J gene: TRBJ2-1
clone size: .
D gene: TRBD1

CDR3 protein: CASSTGNNQPQHF
CDR3 DNA: TGTGCCAGCAGTACGGGGAACAATCAGCCCCAGCATTTT
V gene: TRBV2
J gene: TRBJ1-5
clone size: .
D gene: .

CDR3 protein: CASSPGPGLALYEQYF
CDR3 DNA: TGTGCCAGCAGTCCCGGTCCGGGACTAGCTCTCTACGAGCAGTACTTC
V gene: TRBV27
J gene: TRBJ2-7
clone size: .
D gene: TRBD2

CDR3 protein: CASSLRQTNTEAFF
CDR3 DNA: TGCGCCAGCAGCTTGCGACAGACGAACACTGAAGCTTTCTTT
V gene: TRBV5-1
J gene: TRBJ1-1
clone size: .
D gene: .

CDR3 protein: CASSLAAGGAAGEQYF
CDR3 DNA: TGCGCCAGCAGCTTGGCAGCGGGGGGTGCCGCGGGTGAGCAGTACTTC
V gene: TRBV5-1
J gene: TRBJ2-7
clone size: few
D gene: TRBD2

CDR3 protein: CASSEGQGLQETQYF
CDR3 DNA: TGTGCCAGCAGTGAGGGACAGGGCCTCCAAGAGACCCAGTACTTC
V gene: TRBV25-1
J gene: TRBJ2-5
clone size: .
D gene: TRBD1

CDR3 protein: CASSNSGGGYTF
CDR3 DNA: TGTGCCAGCAGCAATTCGGGGGGCGGCTACACCTTC
V gene: TRBV4-2
J gene: TRBJ1-2
clone size: .
D gene: .

CDR3 protein: CASSLTGYQPQHF
CDR3 DNA: TGTGCCAGCAGTCTGACGGGGTATCAGCCCCAGCATTTT
V gene: TRBV12-3/TRBV12-4
J gene: TRBJ1-5
clone size: .
D gene: .

CDR3 protein: CASSPFSGGELFF
CDR3 DNA: TGTGCCAGCAGTCCCTTTTCGGGCGGGGAGCTGTTTTTT
V gene: TRBV27
J gene: TRBJ2-2
clone size: .
D gene: .

CDR3 protein: CASSPSEGGTAYGYTF
CDR3 DNA: TGTGCCAGCAGCCCTAGTGAGGGCGGGACAGCTTATGGCTACACCTTC
V gene: TRBV9
J gene: TRBJ1-2
clone size: .
D gene: TRBD1

CDR3 protein: CASRLRQGLNTEAFF
CDR3 DNA: TGTGCCAGCAGACTTAGACAGGGCTTGAACACTGAAGCTTTCTTT
V gene: TRBV6-5
J gene: TRBJ1-1
clone size: .
D gene: TRBD1

CDR3 protein: CASSETTFGQPQHF
CDR3 DNA: TGTGCCAGCAGTGAAACTACTTTCGGTCAGCCCCAGCATTTT
V gene: TRBV2
J gene: TRBJ1-5
clone size: .
D gene: .

CDR3 protein: CASSFFDRESVAYSYEQYF
CDR3 DNA: TGTGCCAGCAGCTTTTTCGACAGGGAGTCGGTAGCGTATTCCTACGAGCAGTACTTC
V gene: TRBV11-3
J gene: TRBJ2-7
clone size: once
D gene: TRBD1

CDR3 protein: CASSSGTGDYEQYF
CDR3 DNA: TGCGCCAGCAGCTCCGGGACAGGAGACTACGAGCAGTACTTC
V gene: TRBV5-1
J gene: TRBJ2-7
clone size: once
D gene: TRBD1

CDR3 protein: CAWTSSGSPRDEQFF
CDR3 DNA: TGTGCCTGGACTTCGAGCGGGTCCCCGCGGGATGAGCAGTTCTTC
V gene: TRBV30
J gene: TRBJ2-1
clone size: .
D gene: .

CDR3 protein: CASSLGGGRGDTQYF
CDR3 DNA: TGTGCCAGCAGCTTAGGTGGCGGGAGGGGAGATACGCAGTATTTT
V gene: TRBV11-2
J gene: TRBJ2-3
clone size: .
D gene: TRBD2

CDR3 protein: CASFALAGGYNEQFF
CDR3 DNA: TGCGCCAGCTTCGCCTTAGCGGGAGGCTACAATGAGCAGTTCTTC
V gene: TRBV5-1
J gene: TRBJ2-1
clone size: once
D gene: TRBD2

CDR3 protein: CSARDTKGYTF
CDR3 DNA: TGCAGTGCTAGGGACACGAAGGGCTACACCTTC
V gene: TRBV20-1
J gene: TRBJ1-2
clone size: .
D gene: .

CDR3 protein: CASSQVTLADEQYF
CDR3 DNA: TGCGCCAGCAGCCAAGTCACCCTAGCTGACGAGCAGTACTTC
V gene: TRBV4-1
J gene: TRBJ2-7
clone size: .
D gene: .

CDR3 protein: CASSSSGGSSTGELFF
CDR3 DNA: TGTGCCAGCAGTTCGTCAGGGGGCTCGAGCACCGGGGAGCTGTTTTTT
V gene: TRBV5-4
J gene: TRBJ2-2
clone size: .
D gene: TRBD1

CDR3 protein: CASRTGANYGYTF
CDR3 DNA: TGTGCCAGCAGAACAGGGGCGAACTATGGCTACACCTTC
V gene: TRBV6-6
J gene: TRBJ1-2
clone size: .
D gene: TRBD1

CDR3 protein: CASSIGTYYEQYF
CDR3 DNA: TGTGCCAGCAGCATCGGGACTTACTACGAGCAGTACTTC
V gene: TRBV5-6
J gene: TRBJ2-7
clone size: .
D gene: .

CDR3 protein: CASSPLRGSSDEQYF
CDR3 DNA: TGTGCCAGCAGTCCCCTTCGCGGGAGCTCCGACGAGCAGTACTTC
V gene: TRBV6-2/TRBV6-3
J gene: TRBJ2-7
clone size: .
D gene: TRBD2

CDR3 protein: CASSQEAAGLFF
CDR3 DNA: TGTGCCAGCAGCCAAGAAGCAGCGGGGCTGTTCTTC
V gene: TRBV3-1/TRBV3-2
J gene: TRBJ2-1
clone size: .
D gene: TRBD2

CDR3 protein: CASSTGLALNEQFF
CDR3 DNA: TGTGCCAGCAGCACAGGACTAGCGTTAAATGAGCAGTTCTTC
V gene: TRBV25-1
J gene: TRBJ2-1
clone size: once
D gene: TRBD2

CDR3 protein: CASSRGQGYEQYF
CDR3 DNA: TGTGCCAGCAGTCGGGGACAGGGCTACGAGCAGTACTTC
V gene: TRBV6-2/TRBV6-3
J gene: TRBJ2-7
clone size: .
D gene: TRBD1

CDR3 protein: CASSRGGGPNTGELFF
CDR3 DNA: TGTGCCAGCAGCAGGGGGGGCGGACCGAACACCGGGGAGCTGTTTTTT
V gene: TRBV7-9
J gene: TRBJ2-2
clone size: .
D gene: .

CDR3 protein: CSVVGTGGPFNYGYTF
CDR3 DNA: TGCAGCGTTGTTGGGACAGGGGGGCCCTTTAACTATGGCTACACCTTC
V gene: TRBV29-1
J gene: TRBJ1-2
clone size: .
D gene: TRBD1

CDR3 protein: CASSLDEFSGSWAGELFF
CDR3 DNA: TGCGCCAGCAGCTTGGACGAATTTAGCGGGAGCTGGGCCGGGGAGCTGTTTTTT
V gene: TRBV5-1
J gene: TRBJ2-2
clone size: .
D gene: TRBD2

CDR3 protein: CSASEVSGDSTYEQYF
CDR3 DNA: TGCAGTGCTAGTGAGGTTAGCGGGGACTCTACCTACGAGCAGTACTTC
V gene: TRBV20-1
J gene: TRBJ2-7
clone size: .
D gene: TRBD2

CDR3 protein: CASSIRANTGINQPQHF
CDR3 DNA: TGTGCCAGTAGTATTCGGGCGAATACAGGTATTAATCAGCCCCAGCATTTT
V gene: TRBV19
J gene: TRBJ1-5
clone size: .
D gene: .

CDR3 protein: CASSDRASGVTDTQYF
CDR3 DNA: TGTGCCAGCAGTGATCGGGCTAGCGGGGTGACAGATACGCAGTATTTT
V gene: TRBV25-1
J gene: TRBJ2-3
clone size: .
D gene: TRBD2

CDR3 protein: CSVAPGSGNQPQHF
CDR3 DNA: TGCAGCGTTGCCCCAGGGAGCGGGAATCAGCCCCAGCATTTT
V gene: TRBV29-1
J gene: TRBJ1-5
clone size: .
D gene: .

CDR3 protein: CASSENTYEQYF
CDR3 DNA: TGCGCCAGCAGTGAGAATACCTACGAGCAGTACTTC
V gene: TRBV10-2
J gene: TRBJ2-7
clone size: .
D gene: .

CDR3 protein: CASSQEVAPYNEQFF
CDR3 DNA: TGTGCCAGCAGCCAAGAAGTAGCCCCATACAATGAGCAGTTCTTC
V gene: TRBV3-1/TRBV3-2
J gene: TRBJ2-1
clone size: .
D gene: .

CDR3 protein: CASSQDFREFTYNEQFF
CDR3 DNA: TGTGCCAGCAGCCAAGATTTCCGGGAGTTCACCTACAATGAGCAGTTCTTC
V gene: TRBV4-2
J gene: TRBJ2-1
clone size: .
D gene: .

CDR3 protein: CASSPREAGNTIYF
CDR3 DNA: TGTGCCAGCAGCCCCCGAGAAGCTGGAAACACCATATATTTT
V gene: TRBV9
J gene: TRBJ1-3
clone size: .
D gene: .

CDR3 protein: CASSFGALRYGYTF
CDR3 DNA: TGTGCCAGCAGCTTTGGAGCTCTTCGGTATGGCTACACCTTC
V gene: TRBV7-2
J gene: TRBJ1-2
clone size: .
D gene: .

CDR3 protein: CASSLVLAGDQETQYF
CDR3 DNA: TGTGCCAGCAGCTTAGTCCTAGCGGGGGATCAAGAGACCCAGTACTTC
V gene: TRBV7-9
J gene: TRBJ2-5
clone size: .
D gene: TRBD2

CDR3 protein: CASSPRTRTNTGELFF
CDR3 DNA: TGCGCCAGCAGCCCACGGACTAGGACGAACACCGGGGAGCTGTTTTTT
V gene: TRBV5-1
J gene: TRBJ2-2
clone size: .
D gene: TRBD2

CDR3 protein: CASSFNRGRIKTQYF
CDR3 DNA: TGTGCCAGCAGCTTCAACAGGGGGCGCATAAAGACCCAGTACTTC
V gene: TRBV5-6
J gene: TRBJ2-5
clone size: .
D gene: TRBD1

CDR3 protein: CSAGLVEQFF
CDR3 DNA: TGCAGTGCTGGACTAGTCGAGCAGTTCTTC
V gene: TRBV20-1
J gene: TRBJ2-1
clone size: few
D gene: TRBD2

CDR3 protein: CASSFLRGGAVDGYTF
CDR3 DNA: TGTGCCAGCAGCTTTCTACGAGGCGGGGCGGTGGATGGCTACACCTTC
V gene: TRBV5-5
J gene: TRBJ1-2
clone size: .
D gene: .